This is a list of T cell receptor beta chains from one sample in a study of shared clonotypes between healthy human individuals. Repertoires were generated with immunoSEQ multiplex PCR, while TCRdb's copy carries only in-frame clones and drops some. The sample yields about 580,000 clones, roughly 98% seen once. Material for sequencing was naive CD8+ T cells sorted from blood. These receptors were collected from a man aged 30-40 years in good health. Each CDR3 is given with its conserved first and last residue. D genes are given only for firm matches. Rows give clone size only sometimes, using once, few, many, or a class for an expanded clone.

J gene: TRBJ2-3; V gene: TRBV16; D gene: TRBD2; clone size: once; CDR3 DNA: TGTGCCAGCAGCCCGCCCGCGACTAGCGGTTCCACAGATACGCAGTATTTT; CDR3 protein: CASSPPATSGSTDTQYF
J gene: TRBJ2-1; V gene: TRBV29-1; D gene: TRBD2; clone size: once; CDR3 DNA: TGCAGCTTCCCATTAGCTCTGGGAGGGAATGAGCAGTTCTTC; CDR3 protein: CSFPLALGGNEQFF
J gene: TRBJ2-7; V gene: TRBV11-2; D gene: .; clone size: .; CDR3 DNA: TGTGCCAGCAGCCCGCCGGGGTTAGTGTACGAGCAGTACTTC; CDR3 protein: CASSPPGLVYEQYF
J gene: TRBJ2-7; V gene: TRBV27; D gene: .; clone size: .; CDR3 DNA: TGTGCCAGCAGTCCCCAAGGGTTCTACGAGCAGTACTTC; CDR3 protein: CASSPQGFYEQYF
J gene: TRBJ2-1; V gene: TRBV27; D gene: TRBD2; clone size: .; CDR3 DNA: TGTGCCAGCAGTTTATTTGGGTCGATGGTCCTAGCGGGAGATTCCTACAATGAGCAGTTCTTC; CDR3 protein: CASSLFGSMVLAGDSYNEQFF
J gene: TRBJ1-2; V gene: TRBV4-3; D gene: .; clone size: .; CDR3 DNA: TGCGCCAGCAGCCCCGGGGGGGCCGATGGCTACACCTTC; CDR3 protein: CASSPGGADGYTF
J gene: TRBJ2-7; V gene: TRBV28; D gene: TRBD1; clone size: .; CDR3 DNA: TGTGCCAGCGGGGGCTCGGACAGGGAAACCTACGAGCAGTACTTC; CDR3 protein: CASGGSDRETYEQYF
J gene: TRBJ1-1; V gene: TRBV6-1; D gene: .; clone size: .; CDR3 DNA: TGTGCCAGCAGGCTGGCAGCGTCGAACACTGAAGCTTTCTTT; CDR3 protein: CASRLAASNTEAFF
J gene: TRBJ1-2; V gene: TRBV19; D gene: .; clone size: .; CDR3 DNA: TGTGCCAGTAGTATAGATCGGACGGCGCGGGACTATGGCTACACCTTC; CDR3 protein: CASSIDRTARDYGYTF
J gene: TRBJ2-7; V gene: TRBV9; D gene: TRBD1; clone size: once; CDR3 DNA: TGTGCCAGCAGCGTAGGGGGACAGGGATACGAGCAGTACTTC; CDR3 protein: CASSVGGQGYEQYF
J gene: TRBJ2-5; V gene: TRBV7-8; D gene: TRBD2; clone size: .; CDR3 DNA: TGTGCCAGCAGCTCCGAGCCGGGAGGGAAGGAGACCCAGTACTTC; CDR3 protein: CASSSEPGGKETQYF
J gene: TRBJ1-4; V gene: TRBV9; D gene: TRBD1; clone size: .; CDR3 DNA: TGTGCCAGCAGCGTCTCCGGGACAGGGGGTGAAAAACTGTTTTTT; CDR3 protein: CASSVSGTGGEKLFF
J gene: TRBJ2-7; V gene: TRBV5-4; D gene: TRBD1; clone size: .; CDR3 DNA: TGTGCCAGCAGCTTCGGGGACAGCGTCTACGAGCAGTACTTC; CDR3 protein: CASSFGDSVYEQYF
J gene: TRBJ1-1; V gene: TRBV5-5; D gene: .; clone size: .; CDR3 DNA: TGTGCCAGCAGCCCGGACCCAGGACACATGAACACTGAAGCTTTCTTT; CDR3 protein: CASSPDPGHMNTEAFF
J gene: TRBJ2-7; V gene: TRBV7-6; D gene: TRBD2; clone size: .; CDR3 DNA: TGTGCCAGCAGCTCGGGACTAGCGGGAGGTTACGAGCAGTACTTC; CDR3 protein: CASSSGLAGGYEQYF
J gene: TRBJ2-7; V gene: TRBV27; D gene: TRBD1; clone size: .; CDR3 DNA: TGTGCCAGCAGCACAGACAGGGCAACCTACGAGCAGTACTTC; CDR3 protein: CASSTDRATYEQYF
J gene: TRBJ2-1; V gene: TRBV18; D gene: .; clone size: .; CDR3 DNA: TGTGCCAGCTCACCGGATGAGACAGTCTACAATGAGCAGTTCTTC; CDR3 protein: CASSPDETVYNEQFF